This TCR beta chain appears in the sequencing data of a study of long-term antiretroviral therapy in people with HIV. Overall study results and limits: Pre-ART expanded clones dominated the repertoire at every time point.

Treatment for every participant with HIV took place in the United States. Sequencing relied on immunoSEQ assay v3.0, run at survey level. Generated by immunoSEQ multiplex PCR, the TCRdb table keeps only in-frame clones and is missing some. The sample consists of about 38,000 clones, around 80% of them appearing once. As for this clone: Its antigen is unknown.

From germline, CDR1 is SGHDT and CDR2 YYEEEE. V lost 1 base to trimming and J lost 3 bases; unmatched junction nucleotides: 4. CDR3 length: 15 amino acids. The sample here was unsorted PBMCs, taken 1.5 years after starting antiretroviral therapy. The sequence was collected from a man aged 18-30 years with HIV. This chain joins TRBV5-6 and TRBJ1-2, with 9 positions matching TRBD1. The CDR3 reads CASSLSGQGDYGYTF. The CDR3 nucleotides are TGTGCCAGCAGCTTGTCGGGACAGGGAGACTATGGCTACACCTTC.